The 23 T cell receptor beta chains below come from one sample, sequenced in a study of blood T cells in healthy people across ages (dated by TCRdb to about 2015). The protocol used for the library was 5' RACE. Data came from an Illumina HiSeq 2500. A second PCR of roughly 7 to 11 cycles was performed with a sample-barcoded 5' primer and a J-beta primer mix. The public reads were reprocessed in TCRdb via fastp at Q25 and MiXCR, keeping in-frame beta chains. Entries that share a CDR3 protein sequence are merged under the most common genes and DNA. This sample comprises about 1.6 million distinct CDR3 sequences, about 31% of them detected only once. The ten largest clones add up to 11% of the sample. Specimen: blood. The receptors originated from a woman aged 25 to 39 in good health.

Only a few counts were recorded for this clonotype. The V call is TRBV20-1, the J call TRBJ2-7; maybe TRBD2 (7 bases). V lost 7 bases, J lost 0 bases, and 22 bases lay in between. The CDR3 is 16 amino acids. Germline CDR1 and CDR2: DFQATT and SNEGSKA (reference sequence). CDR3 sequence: CSVTNPGGLSSYEQYF. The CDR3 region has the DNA TGCAGTGTAACCAACCCGGGGGGCCTCAGCTCCTACGAGCAGTACTTC.

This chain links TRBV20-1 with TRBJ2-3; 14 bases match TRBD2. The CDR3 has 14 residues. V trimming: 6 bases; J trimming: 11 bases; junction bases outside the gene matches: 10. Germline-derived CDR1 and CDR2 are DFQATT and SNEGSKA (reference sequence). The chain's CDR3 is CSALTSGGVGGQYF. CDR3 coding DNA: TGCAGTGCCCTGACTAGCGGGGGGGTAGGGGGGCAGTATTTT.

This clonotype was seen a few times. The CDR3 reads CASSFPRAAGTNEKLFF. CDR3 DNA sequence: TGTGCCAGCAGCTTCCCGCGAGCGGCTGGCACTAATGAAAAACTGTTTTTT. The chain links TRBV7-9 to TRBJ1-4; no firm D call. Germline CDR1 and CDR2: SEHNR and FQNEAQ (reference sequence). This CDR3 contains 17 residues. The V and J ends lost 3 bases and 2 bases respectively, with 16 bases between them.

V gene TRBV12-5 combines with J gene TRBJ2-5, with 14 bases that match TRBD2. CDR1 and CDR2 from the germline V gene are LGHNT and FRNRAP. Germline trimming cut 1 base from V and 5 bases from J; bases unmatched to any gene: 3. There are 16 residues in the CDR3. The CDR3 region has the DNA TGTGCTAGTGGTTTGGGACTAGCGGGGGGGCTCGAGACCCAGTACTTC. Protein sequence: CASGLGLAGGLETQYF. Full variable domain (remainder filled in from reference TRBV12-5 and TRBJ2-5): DARVTQTPRHKVTEMGQEVTMRCQPILGHNTVFWYRQTMMQGLELLAYFRNRAPLDDSGMPKDRFSAEMPDATLATLKIQPSEPRDSAVYFCASGLGLAGGLETQYFGPGTRLLVL.

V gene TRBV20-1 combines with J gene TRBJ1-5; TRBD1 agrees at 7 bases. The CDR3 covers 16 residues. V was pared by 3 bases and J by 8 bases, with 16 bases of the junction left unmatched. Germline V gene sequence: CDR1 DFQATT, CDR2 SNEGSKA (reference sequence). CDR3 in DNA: TGCAGTGCTAGCCACCCTAATTACAGGGGTCATGAGCCCCAGCATTTT. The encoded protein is CSASHPNYRGHEPQHF.

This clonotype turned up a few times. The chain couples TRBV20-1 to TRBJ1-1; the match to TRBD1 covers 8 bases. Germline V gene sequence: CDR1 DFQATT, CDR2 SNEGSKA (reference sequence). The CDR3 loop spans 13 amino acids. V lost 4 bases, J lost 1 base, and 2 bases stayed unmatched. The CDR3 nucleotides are TGCAGTGCTAAAGACAGGGGGAACACTGAAGCTTTCTTT. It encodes CSAKDRGNTEAFF.

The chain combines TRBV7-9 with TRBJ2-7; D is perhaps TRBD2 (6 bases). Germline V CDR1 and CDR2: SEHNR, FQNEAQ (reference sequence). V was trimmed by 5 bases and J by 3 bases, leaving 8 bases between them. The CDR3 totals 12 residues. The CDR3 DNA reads TGTGCCAGCAGCAAGGGACTCTACGAGCAGTACTTC. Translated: CASSKGLYEQYF.

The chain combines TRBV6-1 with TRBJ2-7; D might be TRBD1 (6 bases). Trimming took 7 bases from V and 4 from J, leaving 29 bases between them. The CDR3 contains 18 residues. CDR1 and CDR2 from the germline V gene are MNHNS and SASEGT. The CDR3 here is CASNIAGGILGGIYEQYF. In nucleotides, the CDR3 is TGTGCCAGCAACATCGCAGGCGGAATACTAGGGGGAATATACGAGCAGTACTTC.

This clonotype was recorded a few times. This chain's CDR3 is CSARDGQGLTDTQYF. The CDR3 DNA is TGCAGTGCTAGAGATGGACAGGGACTCACAGATACGCAGTATTTT. The chain uses TRBV20-1 and TRBJ2-3; TRBD1 matches 8 bases. CDR3 length: 15 amino acids. Germline V gene lookup returns CDR1 DFQATT and CDR2 SNEGSKA (reference sequence). Unmatched junction bases numbered 4, after V lost 0 bases and J lost 2 bases.

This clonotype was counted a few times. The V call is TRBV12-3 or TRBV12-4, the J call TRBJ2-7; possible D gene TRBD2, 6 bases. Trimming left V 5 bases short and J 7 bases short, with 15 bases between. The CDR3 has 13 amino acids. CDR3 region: CASSVGPRGEQYF. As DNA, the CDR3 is TGTGCCAGCAGTGTCGGACCGCGGGGTGAGCAGTACTTC.

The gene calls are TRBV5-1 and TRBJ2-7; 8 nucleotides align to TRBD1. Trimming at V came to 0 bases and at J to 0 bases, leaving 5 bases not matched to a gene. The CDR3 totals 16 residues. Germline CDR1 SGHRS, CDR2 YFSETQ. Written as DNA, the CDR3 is TGCGCCAGCAGCTTGGGCCGGACAGGGACCTCCTACGAGCAGTACTTC. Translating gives CASSLGRTGTSYEQYF. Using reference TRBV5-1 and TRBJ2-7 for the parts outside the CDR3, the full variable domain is KAGVTQTPRYLIKTRGQQVTLSCSPISGHRSVSWYQQTPGQGLQFLFEYFSETQRNKGNFPGRFSGRQFSNSRSEMNVSTLELGDSALYLCASSLGRTGTSYEQYFGPGTRLTVT.

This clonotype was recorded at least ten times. This chain's CDR3 is CASSPGTSSYNEQFF. CDR3 nucleotides: TGTGCCAGCAGCCCCGGGACTAGCTCCTACAATGAGCAGTTCTTC. The V and J genes are TRBV27 and TRBJ2-1; 8 bases line up with TRBD2. The length of the CDR3 is 15 residues. Germline V gives CDR1 MNHEY, CDR2 SMNVEV (reference sequence). Germline trimming cut 6 bases from V and 0 bases from J; bases unmatched to any gene: 4.

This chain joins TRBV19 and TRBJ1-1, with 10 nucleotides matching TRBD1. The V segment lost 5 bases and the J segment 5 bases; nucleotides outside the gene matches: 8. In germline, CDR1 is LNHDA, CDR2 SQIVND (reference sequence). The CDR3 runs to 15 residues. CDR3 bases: TGTGCCAGTAGTGTTTGGACAGGGGGAGATACTGAAGCTTTCTTT. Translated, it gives CASSVWTGGDTEAFF.

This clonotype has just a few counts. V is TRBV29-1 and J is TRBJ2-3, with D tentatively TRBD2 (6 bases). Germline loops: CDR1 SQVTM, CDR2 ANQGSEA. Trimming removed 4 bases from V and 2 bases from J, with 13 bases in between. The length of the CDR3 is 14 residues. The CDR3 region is CSVGPGLHTDTQYF. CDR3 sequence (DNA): TGCAGCGTTGGTCCGGGACTGCACACAGATACGCAGTATTTT.

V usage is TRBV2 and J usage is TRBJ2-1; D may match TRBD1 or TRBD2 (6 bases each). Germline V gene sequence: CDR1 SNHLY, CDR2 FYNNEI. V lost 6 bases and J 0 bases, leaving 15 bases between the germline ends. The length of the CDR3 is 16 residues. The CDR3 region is CASRPGAPGSYNEQFF. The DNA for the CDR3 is TGTGCCAGCAGACCGGGGGCGCCAGGCTCCTACAATGAGCAGTTCTTC. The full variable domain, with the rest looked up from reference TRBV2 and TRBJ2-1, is EPEVTQTPSHQVTQMGQEVILRCVPISNHLYFYWYRQILGQKVEFLVSFYNNEISEKSEIFDDQFSVERPDGSNFTLKIRSTKLEDSAMYFCASRPGAPGSYNEQFFGPGTRLTVL.

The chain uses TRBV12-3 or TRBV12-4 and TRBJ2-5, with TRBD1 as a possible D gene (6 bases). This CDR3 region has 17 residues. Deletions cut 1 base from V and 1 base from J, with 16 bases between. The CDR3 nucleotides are TGTGCCAGCAGTTTAGAGGGCGCGAGGACAGTCCAAGAGACCCAGTACTTC. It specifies CASSLEGARTVQETQYF.

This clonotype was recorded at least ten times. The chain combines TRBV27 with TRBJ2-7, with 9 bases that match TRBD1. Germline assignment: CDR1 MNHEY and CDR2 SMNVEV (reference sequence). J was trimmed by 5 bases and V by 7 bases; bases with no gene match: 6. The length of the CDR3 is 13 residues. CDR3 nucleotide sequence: TGTGCCAGCACCGGGACAGGGTATAACGAGCAGTACTTC. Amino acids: CASTGTGYNEQYF.

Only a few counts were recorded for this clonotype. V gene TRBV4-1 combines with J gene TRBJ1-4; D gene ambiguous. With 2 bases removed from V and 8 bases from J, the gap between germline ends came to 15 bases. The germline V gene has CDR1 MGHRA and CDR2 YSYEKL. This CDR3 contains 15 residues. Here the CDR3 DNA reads TGCGCCAGCAGCCAAAATCGAGGGCGGAGGGAAAAACTGTTTTTT. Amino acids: CASSQNRGRREKLFF.

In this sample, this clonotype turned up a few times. The DNA for the CDR3 is TGCGCCAGCAGCTTGGGATTGTCAGACTATGGCTACACCTTC. It encodes CASSLGLSDYGYTF. The chain joins TRBV5-1 to TRBJ1-2; D unclear. The germline V gene encodes CDR1 SGHRS and CDR2 YFSETQ. V was clipped by 0 bases and J by 3 bases, with 9 bases between them. The CDR3 sequence is 14 residues long.

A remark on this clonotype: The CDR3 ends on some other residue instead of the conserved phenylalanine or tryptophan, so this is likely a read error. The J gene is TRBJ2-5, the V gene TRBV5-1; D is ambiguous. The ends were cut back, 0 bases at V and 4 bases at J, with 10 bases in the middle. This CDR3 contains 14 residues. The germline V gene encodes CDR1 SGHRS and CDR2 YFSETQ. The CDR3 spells CASSLGSSGETQYS. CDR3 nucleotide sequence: TGCGCCAGCAGCTTGGGCAGCAGTGGAGAGACCCAGTACTCC.

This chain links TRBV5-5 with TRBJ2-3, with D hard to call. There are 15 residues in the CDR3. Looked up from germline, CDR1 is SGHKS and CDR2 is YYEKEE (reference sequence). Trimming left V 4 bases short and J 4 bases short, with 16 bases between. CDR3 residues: CASSRSPELADTQYF. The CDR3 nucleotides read TGTGCCAGCAGCCGGTCCCCCGAGTTGGCAGATACGCAGTATTTT.

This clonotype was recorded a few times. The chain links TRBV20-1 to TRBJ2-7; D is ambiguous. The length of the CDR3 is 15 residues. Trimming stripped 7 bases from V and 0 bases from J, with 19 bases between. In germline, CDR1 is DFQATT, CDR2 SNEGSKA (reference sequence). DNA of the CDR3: TGCAGTGTCGTAGATAGCAACACTGTCTCCTACGAGCAGTACTTC. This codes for CSVVDSNTVSYEQYF.

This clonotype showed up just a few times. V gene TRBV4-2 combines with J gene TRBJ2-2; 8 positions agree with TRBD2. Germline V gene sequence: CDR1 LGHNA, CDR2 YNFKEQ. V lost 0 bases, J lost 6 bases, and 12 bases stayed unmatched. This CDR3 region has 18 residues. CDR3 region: CASSQEPYGGAGSGELFF. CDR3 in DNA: TGTGCCAGCAGCCAAGAACCATACGGGGGGGCCGGGTCCGGGGAGCTGTTTTTT.